These T cell receptor beta chains were read from a single sample in a study of metastatic and nonmetastatic thyroid tumors. TCRdb reanalyzed the PCR reads via MiXCR. This sample yields tens of thousands of clones, of which around 19% are seen a single time; about 25% belongs to the top ten. Material: blood. These receptors were collected from a female donor with papillary thyroid cancer or a benign thyroid nodule (not recorded which). Some clones in this sample may be carry-over from other donors' samples. The conserved cysteine and the conserved F or W are not part of the CDR3 here. A D gene is named only where the DNA matches it firmly.

J: TRBJ1-2; V: TRBV5-1; length: 11; D: NA; CDR3: ASSEYRIGGYT
J: TRBJ2-7; V: TRBV2; length: 10; D: TRBD1; CDR3: ASSGTGGEQY
J: TRBJ2-1; V: TRBV27; length: 13; D: NA; CDR3: ASSLPRGPGDEQF
J: TRBJ2-3; V: TRBV12-3/TRBV12-4; length: 13; D: NA; CDR3: ASSLLAGVPYTQY
J: TRBJ2-5; V: TRBV12-3/TRBV12-4; length: 12; D: NA; CDR3: ASSPRAGAETQY
J: TRBJ2-1; V: TRBV7-2; length: 13; D: NA; CDR3: ASSLYSSANLEQF
J: TRBJ2-2; V: TRBV9; length: 11; D: NA; CDR3: ASSVGGVGELF
J: TRBJ1-2; V: TRBV9; length: 12; D: TRBD1; CDR3: ASSGSQGVNGYT
J: TRBJ1-3; V: TRBV9; length: 15; D: TRBD1; CDR3: ASSRGGQTISGNTIY
J: TRBJ1-5; V: TRBV4-1; length: 15; D: TRBD1; CDR3: ASSPGPGQGIDQPQH
J: TRBJ1-2; V: TRBV14; length: 12; D: NA; CDR3: ASSQEESVHGYT
J: TRBJ2-2; V: TRBV11-1; length: 14; D: NA; CDR3: ASSLVARANTGELF
J: TRBJ1-1; V: TRBV30; length: 10; D: NA; CDR3: AWSLQGGEAF
J: TRBJ2-1; V: TRBV7-9; length: 12; D: NA; CDR3: ASSFRGLNNEQF
J: TRBJ1-2; V: TRBV13; length: 17; D: NA; CDR3: ASSRGFRGGAGLNYGYT
J: TRBJ1-5; V: TRBV10-3; length: 12; D: NA; CDR3: AISEYGGQEPQH
J: TRBJ2-5; V: TRBV6-1; length: 13; D: NA; CDR3: ASRMGVDLEKTQY
J: TRBJ1-2; V: TRBV2; length: 11; D: NA; CDR3: ASSEVGDNGYT
J: TRBJ2-1; V: TRBV6-1; length: 13; D: TRBD2; CDR3: ASSELAGSHNEQF
J: TRBJ2-1; V: TRBV30; length: 12; D: NA; CDR3: ALSAETLANEQF
J: TRBJ1-2; V: TRBV4-2; length: 12; D: NA; CDR3: ASSQDVRGDGYT
J: TRBJ2-3; V: TRBV27; length: 13; D: NA; CDR3: ASSKQRGSRDTQY
J: TRBJ2-2; V: TRBV19; length: 12; D: NA; CDR3: ASRPGSNWGELF
J: TRBJ2-1; V: TRBV9; length: 13; D: TRBD2; CDR3: ASSVGGRLYNEQF
J: TRBJ1-3; V: TRBV6-1; length: 13; D: NA; CDR3: ASSPNRLSGNTIY
J: TRBJ2-1; V: TRBV24-1; length: 15; D: TRBD1; CDR3: ATSRLGGTGVLNEQF
J: TRBJ1-1; V: TRBV19; length: 9; D: TRBD1; CDR3: ASSMDRAAF